This T cell receptor beta chain derives from a study of T-cell memory formation after mild COVID-19. Whole-study results and caveats: Later expanders leaned toward CD4+, whereas clones contracting from day 15 to 85 were balanced CD4/CD8.

With respect to this clonotype: As yet, its antigen is unknown.

Each CDR3 protein is one row after TCRdb ran MiXCR on the 5' RACE reads. This sample has hundreds of thousands of distinct CDR3 sequences, with more than 15% found just once. The ends were cut back, 3 bases at V and 0 bases at J, with 21 bases in the middle. Germline lookup yields CDR1 LGHNA and CDR2 YNFKEQ. The CDR3 is 18 amino acids. The TCR was taken from a young man who had mild COVID-19 (a few samples of this study predate the infection). Cell type and time point are not known. This chain links TRBV4-2 with TRBJ2-7, with D perhaps being TRBD1 or TRBD2 (6 bases each). Sequencing was done on a sample of PBMCs or a T cell subset sorted from them (not recorded which). CDR3 sequence reads: CASSQRDGGGPSSYEQYF. CDR3 sequence (DNA): TGTGCCAGCAGCCAGAGGGATGGTGGGGGGCCTAGCTCCTACGAGCAGTACTTC.